These 18 T cell receptor beta chains were all obtained from the same sample, sequenced in a study of T cell changes during pregnancy in multiple sclerosis. Only in-frame clones appear in the TCRdb table, and some are missing; sequencing was by immunoSEQ multiplex PCR. This sample has around 70,000 clones, with 91% found just once. The sample in question was peripheral blood, obtained in the second trimester of pregnancy. The receptors stem from a female donor with multiple sclerosis, enrolled in a pregnancy study.

This clone has a handful of counts. The chain couples TRBV29-1 to TRBJ2-7; a weak D match, TRBD1 (5 bases). V lost 4 bases, J lost 6 bases, and 10 bases lay in between. CDR3 length: 11 amino acids. Germline V gene data show CDR1 as SQVTM and CDR2 as ANQGSEA. The CDR3 sequence: CSVVGPGEQYF. DNA of the CDR3: TGCAGCGTTGTGGGGCCTGGCGAGCAGTACTTC.

V is TRBV11-2 and J is TRBJ1-4; D perhaps matches TRBD1 (6 bases). Germline V lookup: CDR1 SGHAT, CDR2 FQNNGV. The CDR3 is 17 amino acids. Trimming removed 6 bases from V and 1 base from J, with 18 bases in between. CDR3 bases: TGTGCCAGCAGTCCACCATACAGGGTTCGAACTAATGAAAAACTGTTTTTT. It encodes CASSPPYRVRTNEKLFF.

The CDR3 coding sequence is TGTGCCAGCAGCGTACCGGGTAGGCTAACCTACGAGCAGTACTTC. It encodes CASSVPGRLTYEQYF. The rearrangement uses TRBV11-2 and TRBJ2-7; D gene unclear. Germline lookup yields CDR1 SGHAT and CDR2 FQNNGV. CDR3 length: 15 amino acids. V lost 5 bases and J 2 bases, leaving 16 bases between the germline ends.

The chain uses TRBV5-1 and TRBJ2-5; 10 positions agree with TRBD2. The CDR3 spans 13 residues. CDR1 is SGHRS, CDR2 YFSETQ, per germline. V lost 2 bases to trimming and J lost 7 bases; unmatched junction nucleotides: 2. CDR3 sequence reads: CASSLKRGGTQYF. CDR3 DNA sequence: TGCGCCAGCAGCTTAAAGCGGGGGGGGACCCAGTACTTC. Full variable domain (outside the CDR3, taken from reference TRBV5-1 and TRBJ2-5): KAGVTQTPRYLIKTRGQQVTLSCSPISGHRSVSWYQQTPGQGLQFLFEYFSETQRNKGNFPGRFSGRQFSNSRSEMNVSTLELGDSALYLCASSLKRGGTQYFGPGTRLLVL.

The rearrangement uses TRBV2 and TRBJ2-2; a possible D gene is TRBD2 (5 bases). The V and J ends lost 4 bases and 6 bases respectively, with 9 bases between them. Germline values: CDR1 SNHLY, CDR2 FYNNEI. The CDR3 contains 13 residues. DNA for the CDR3: TGTGCCAGCAGTGTGAAGGAGGCCGGGGAGCTGTTTTTT. Protein product: CASSVKEAGELFF.

Only one count was recorded for this clone. The chain has TRBV9 and TRBJ2-7; D possibly corresponds to TRBD2 (6 bases). The CDR3 covers 13 residues. Trimming stripped 3 bases from V and 3 bases from J, with 10 bases between. Germline CDR1 is SGDLS and CDR2 is YYNGEE. The CDR3 DNA reads as TGTGCCAGCAGCGCGGGACTGAACTACGAGCAGTACTTC. Residues: CASSAGLNYEQYF.

V usage is TRBV7-9 and J usage is TRBJ1-1; unclear D gene. Germline loops: CDR1 SEHNR, CDR2 FQNEAQ (reference sequence). The CDR3 sequence is 13 residues long. Trimming removed 4 bases at V and 4 bases at J, with 10 bases between. The CDR3 bases are TGTGCCAGCAGCTCAAGAGTCGGCACTGAAGCTTTCTTT. Encoded protein: CASSSRVGTEAFF. The full variable domain, its missing parts supplied by reference TRBV7-9 and TRBJ1-1, is DTGVSQNPRHKITKRGQNVTFRCDPISEHNRLYWYRQTLGQGPEFLTYFQNEAQLEKSRLLSDRFSAERPKGSFSTLEIQRTEQGDSAMYLCASSSRVGTEAFFGQGTRLTVV.

The J gene is TRBJ1-2, the V gene TRBV7-2, with D possibly being TRBD1 (6 bases). CDR3 size: 13 residues. Germline lookup yields CDR1 SGHTA and CDR2 FQGNSA. Trimming took off 1 base at V and 6 bases at J, with 9 bases between the two ends. CDR3 sequence (DNA): TGTGCCAGCAGCTTAGGGTCAGGGGATGGCTACACCTTC. This codes for CASSLGSGDGYTF. The full variable domain, with the rest looked up from reference TRBV7-2 and TRBJ1-2, is GAGVSQSPSNKVTEKGKDVELRCDPISGHTALYWYRQSLGQGLEFLIYFQGNSAPDKSGLPSDRFSAERTGGSVSTLTIQRTQQEDSAVYLCASSLGSGDGYTFGSGTRLTVV.

The V gene is TRBV7-3, the J gene TRBJ2-2; no clear D. The CDR3 runs 15 residues. The V end lost 5 bases, the J end lost 1 base, and 11 bases lay between the germline ends. Germline values: CDR1 SGHTA, CDR2 FQGTGA. The CDR3 is CASSPSAGNTGELFF. CDR3 nucleotide sequence: TGTGCCAGCAGCCCTTCCGCAGGGAACACCGGGGAGCTGTTTTTT.

The V gene is TRBV19, the J gene TRBJ1-2; the match to TRBD1 covers 10 bases. Germline lookup yields CDR1 LNHDA and CDR2 SQIVND (reference sequence). This CDR3 has 15 amino acids. V shed 1 base, J shed 4 bases, and the junction held 3 bases outside the gene matches. CDR3: CASSIATGGVYGYTF. Written as DNA, the CDR3 is TGTGCCAGTAGTATAGCGACAGGGGGCGTCTATGGCTACACCTTC.

The chain combines TRBV5-1 with TRBJ1-1; 9 nucleotides agree with TRBD1. The germline V gene has CDR1 SGHRS and CDR2 YFSETQ. J was trimmed by 7 bases and V by 2 bases; bases with no gene match: 9. The CDR3 sequence is 15 residues long. CDR3 bases: TGCGCCAGCAGCTTAACACAGGGGGCTACCCTTGAAGCTTTCTTT. Translated, it gives CASSLTQGATLEAFF.

This clone was observed once. V is TRBV4-1 and J is TRBJ2-3; no definite D call. The germline V gene encodes CDR1 MGHRA and CDR2 YSYEKL. V gave up 0 bases and J gave up 0 bases, with 16 bases separating them. This CDR3 has 18 residues. Written as DNA, the CDR3 is TGCGCCAGCAGCCAAGATCTAGTGCAGAGCTTAAGCACAGATACGCAGTATTTT. It codes for CASSQDLVQSLSTDTQYF.

The gene calls are TRBV18 and TRBJ2-6, with 11 bases aligning to TRBD2. The CDR3 contains 19 residues. Germline loops: CDR1 KGHSH, CDR2 LQKENI. The J segment lost 2 bases and the V segment lost 4 bases, leaving 10 bases of the junction unmatched. The CDR3 sequence: CASSLTSGVIDAGANVLTF. The CDR3 coding sequence is TGTGCCAGCTCACTGACTAGCGGGGTGATTGATGCTGGGGCCAACGTCCTGACTTTC.

The gene calls are TRBV18 and TRBJ2-3, with D maybe TRBD2 (6 bases). The germline V and J ends were trimmed by 0 bases and 1 base, with 8 bases remaining between them. The CDR3 is 15 amino acids. Germline V gives CDR1 KGHSH, CDR2 LQKENI. The CDR3, as DNA: TGTGCCAGCTCACCACCCAGGGAGGGCACAGATACGCAGTATTTT. Translation: CASSPPREGTDTQYF.

The rearrangement uses TRBV19 and TRBJ2-7; 10 nucleotides match TRBD1. V was pared by 5 bases and J by 3 bases, with 7 bases of the junction left unmatched. There are 15 residues in the CDR3. Germline V CDR1 and CDR2: LNHDA, SQIVND (reference sequence). The CDR3 is CASSYRGTGDYEQYF. The CDR3 DNA is TGTGCCAGTAGTTACCGTGGGACAGGGGACTACGAGCAGTACTTC.

The chain carries TRBV4-3 and TRBJ2-3, with 7 positions matching TRBD2. Germline V gene sequence: CDR1 LGHNA, CDR2 YSLEER. The CDR3 consists of 16 residues. The V segment lost 0 bases and the J segment 1 base; nucleotides outside the gene matches: 4. CDR3 DNA sequence: TGCGCCAGCAGCCAAGACACTAGCGTTCGCACAGATACGCAGTATTTT. Translation: CASSQDTSVRTDTQYF.

The chain links TRBV5-5 to TRBJ2-2; TRBD1 matches 7 bases. CDR3 length: 16 residues. V gave up 2 bases and J gave up 3 bases; unmatched junction bases: 7. The germline V gene has CDR1 SGHKS and CDR2 YYEKEE (reference sequence). CDR3 DNA sequence: TGTGCCAGCAGCTTTCGGGACAGTGGGTACACCGGGGAGCTGTTTTTT. Residues: CASSFRDSGYTGELFF.

The rearrangement joins TRBV9 to TRBJ1-2, with 8 bases that match TRBD1. The V segment lost 3 bases and the J segment 3 bases; nucleotides outside the gene matches: 10. The germline V gene has CDR1 SGDLS and CDR2 YYNGEE. There are 16 residues in the CDR3. The CDR3 coding sequence is TGTGCCAGCAGCGAGGACAGGGATTGGGTAGACTATGGCTACACCTTC. This encodes CASSEDRDWVDYGYTF. The whole variable domain, filled in from reference TRBV9 and TRBJ1-2, reads DSGVTQTPKHLITATGQRVTLRCSPRSGDLSVYWYQQSLDQGLQFLIQYYNGEERAKGNILERFSAQQFPDLHSELNLSSLELGDSALYFCASSEDRDWVDYGYTFGSGTRLTVV.